These 17 T cell receptor beta chains originate from one sample sequenced in a study of blood T cells in healthy people across ages. A sample-barcoded 5' primer and a J-beta primer mix were used in a second PCR of about 7 to 12 cycles. Using its own MiXCR run on the 5' RACE reads, TCRdb lists one record per CDR3 protein. Here the sample spans over 450,000 distinct CDR3 sequences, about 25% being singletons. These data also formed part of another study, on T cells of mothers and their children.

Sequences were obtained from blood. Receptors originate from a boy aged 5-17 years in good health.

This clonotype was detected only a few times. The chain employs TRBV29-1 and TRBJ2-5; 12 bases fit TRBD1. The J call is in doubt because the DNA end fits TRBJ2-7 better. The CDR3 sequence is 15 residues long. Germline assignment: CDR1 SQVTM and CDR2 ANQGSEA. The CDR3 protein is CSVEDPGQGAYEQYF. Here the CDR3 DNA reads TGCAGCGTTGAGGATCCGGGACAGGGGGCGTACGAGCAGTACTTC.

This clonotype showed up just a few times. The chain couples TRBV6-5 to TRBJ1-4, with 8 bases that match TRBD1. The germline V gene encodes CDR1 MNHEY and CDR2 SVGAGI. V was pared by 5 bases and J by 3 bases, with 5 bases of the junction left unmatched. CDR3 length: 15 residues. The CDR3: CASSTDRAANEKLFF. The CDR3 DNA reads TGTGCCAGCAGTACGGACAGGGCCGCTAATGAAAAACTGTTTTTT.

V gene TRBV7-8 combines with J gene TRBJ1-6; tentatively, D is TRBD1 (6 bases). CDR3 length: 16 amino acids. Germline assignment: CDR1 SGHVS and CDR2 FQNEAQ. Trimming removed 5 bases from V and 9 bases from J, with 20 bases in between. The CDR3 sequence is CASSATPGTYSSPLHF. CDR3 DNA: TGTGCCAGCAGCGCTACCCCGGGGACATACTCTTCACCCCTCCACTTT.

The chain combines TRBV4-1 with TRBJ2-3; no definite D call. CDR1 is MGHRA and CDR2 is YSYEKL in the germline V gene. Trimming took off 1 base at V and 3 bases at J, with 14 bases between the two ends. The CDR3 has 16 amino acids. The CDR3 reads CASSQGGREGTDTQYF. In nucleotides, the CDR3 is TGCGCCAGCAGCCAAGGGGGAAGGGAAGGGACAGATACGCAGTATTTT.

As for this clonotype: This clone may be a read error of a much larger clone one base away. The chain joins TRBV7-2 to TRBJ2-7, with TRBD1 matching over 7 bases. Per germline, CDR1 SGHTA and CDR2 FQGNSA. J lost 2 bases, V lost 5 bases, and 9 bases had no gene match. The CDR3 runs 15 residues. CDR3 nucleotide sequence: TGTGCCAGCAGCCGCAAGAACCAGGGGGCCTACGAGCAGTACTTC. It translates to CASSRKNQGAYEQYF.

This rearrangement joins TRBV20-1 to TRBJ2-7; 7 nucleotides match TRBD1. This CDR3 has 13 residues. Germline assignment: CDR1 DFQATT and CDR2 SNEGSKA (reference sequence). The junction had 8 bases not matched to a gene; V was cut back by 2 bases and J by 7 bases. This chain's CDR3 is CSARWTGLREQYF. The CDR3 coding sequence is TGCAGTGCTAGATGGACAGGACTTCGGGAGCAGTACTTC.

The V gene is TRBV28, the J gene TRBJ1-5; D is unresolved. This CDR3 contains 18 residues. Trimming pared 3 bases from V and 0 bases from J, leaving 18 bases between. CDR1 is MDHEN, CDR2 SYDVKM, per germline. As DNA, the CDR3 is TGTGCCAGCAGTTTGAGACACCAACCCTCGTATAGCAATCAGCCCCAGCATTTT. Translating it yields CASSLRHQPSYSNQPQHF.

The chain links TRBV27 to TRBJ2-7; 7 bases align to TRBD1. The germline CDR1 and CDR2 sequences are MNHEY and SMNVEV (reference sequence). CDR3 length: 15 residues. J gave up 3 bases and V 4 bases, and 9 bases lay outside the gene matches. CDR3 in DNA: TGTGCCAGCAGTTCGCACAGGGGTAGTTTCTACGAGCAGTACTTC. Amino acids: CASSSHRGSFYEQYF.

V and J are TRBV30 and TRBJ2-5; 8 nucleotides agree with TRBD1. The DNA end is a closer match to TRBJ2-1, so the J assignment may be wrong. Germline V CDR1 and CDR2: GTSNPN, SVGIG (reference sequence). This CDR3 has 13 amino acids. The CDR3, as DNA: TGTGCCTGGAGAGGTCAGGGGGCGCTTGAGCAGTTCTTC. This sequence encodes CAWRGQGALEQFF.

The rearrangement links TRBV2 to TRBJ2-3; unclear D gene. Trimming took off 3 bases at V and 2 bases at J, with 9 bases between the two ends. Germline V lookup: CDR1 SNHLY, CDR2 FYNNEI. The CDR3 has 14 residues. CDR3 region: CASSDDRDTDTQYF. CDR3 nucleotides: TGTGCCAGCAGTGATGACCGAGACACAGATACGCAGTATTTT.

The gene calls are TRBV20-1 and TRBJ2-5; D is unresolved. The J call may be in error: the DNA end matches TRBJ2-7 better. This CDR3 is 11 amino acids long. Germline V gene lookup returns CDR1 DFQATT and CDR2 SNEGSKA (reference sequence). Here the CDR3 DNA reads TGCAGTGCTAACTCCCTCTACGAGCAGTACTTC. Its protein is CSANSLYEQYF.

The chain recombines TRBV24-1 with TRBJ2-1; 8 bases align to TRBD1. J was trimmed by 5 bases and V by 10 bases; bases with no gene match: 3. This CDR3 has 12 amino acids. Germline CDR1 is KGHDR and CDR2 is SFDVKD. The DNA for the CDR3 is TGTGCCACGACAGGGGAACACAATGAGCAGTTCTTC. Translating gives CATTGEHNEQFF.

This clonotype came up a few times. Mismatch with germline at one junction end may stem from a read error. The DNA for the CDR3 is TGTGCCAGCAGCCCCGGGACAGTTTATGGCTGCACCTTC. Translated, it gives CASSPGTVYGCTF. The chain carries TRBV7-3 and TRBJ1-2, with 7 bases matching TRBD1. The CDR3 covers 13 residues. Germline assignment: CDR1 SGHTA and CDR2 FQGTGA. Drawing the rest from reference TRBV7-3 and TRBJ1-2, the complete variable domain is GAGVSQTPSNKVTEKGKYVELRCDPISGHTALYWYRQSLGQGPEFLIYFQGTGAADDSGLPNDRFFAVRPEGSVSTLKIQRTERGDSAVYLCASSPGTVYGCTFGSGTRLTVV.

J is TRBJ2-7 and V is TRBV7-2, with TRBD2 matching over 10 bases. Germline loops: CDR1 SGHTA, CDR2 FQGNSA. The V gene end was trimmed by 6 bases and the J gene end by 3 bases; junction bases not matched to a gene: 8. CDR3 size: 15 residues. The DNA of the CDR3 is TGTGCCAGCAGGCGTAGCGGGGGGAACCACTACGAGCAGTACTTC. Translation: CASRRSGGNHYEQYF.

The table lists this clonotype with a few counts. V and J are TRBV30 and TRBJ1-1; D uncertain. CDR1 is GTSNPN, CDR2 SVGIG, per germline (reference sequence). CDR3 size: 13 residues. Deletions cut 2 bases from V and 1 base from J, with 8 bases between. The CDR3 coding sequence is TGTGCCTGGAGTCGGCAGGCGAACACTGAAGCTTTCTTT. The encoded protein is CAWSRQANTEAFF. The full variable domain, with the rest looked up from reference TRBV30 and TRBJ1-1, is SQTIHQWPATLVQPVGSPLSLECTVEGTSNPNLYWYRQAAGRGLQLLFYSVGIGQISSEVPQNLSASRPQDRQFILSSKKLLLSDSGFYLCAWSRQANTEAFFGQGTRLTVV.

This clonotype was detected a few times. This chain uses TRBV28 with TRBJ2-3; D remains unclear. V dropped 7 bases and J dropped 2 bases, with 22 bases sitting between them. The CDR3 consists of 17 residues. CDR1 and CDR2 from the germline V gene are MDHEN and SYDVKM. CDR3 sequence (DNA): TGTGCCAGCATCCAAATGTTCCCCGCAGGAAACACAGATACGCAGTATTTT. Translated: CASIQMFPAGNTDTQYF.

This clonotype was recorded a few times. The chain is built from TRBV28 and TRBJ2-7; D might be TRBD2 (6 bases). Germline V gene lookup returns CDR1 MDHEN and CDR2 SYDVKM. Trimming pared 4 bases from V and 7 bases from J, leaving 17 bases between. CDR3 length equals 14 residues. The DNA for the CDR3 is TGTGCCAGCAGTTCCCGGGACTTCGTTAATGAGCAGTACTTC. Translation gives CASSSRDFVNEQYF.